This T cell receptor (beta chain) was found in a study of shared clonotypes between healthy human individuals. Study-wide context: Every donor yielded three CD4 naive, three CD4 memory, two CD8 naive and one CD8 memory plate.

In regard to this clone: Its antigen is unknown.

The authors split each subset's genomic DNA evenly across several immunoSEQ plates. Produced via immunoSEQ multiplex PCR; TCRdb's table is partial and in-frame only. The top ten hold roughly 0.34% of the sample, which has a few million clones, just under 95% seen once. Study findings and constraints: Larger richness was generally estimated for naive than memory subsets.

Donors were healthy HIV-negative adults without recently reported acute infections or vaccinations. The J segment lost 6 bases and the V segment lost 3 bases, leaving 11 bases of the junction unmatched. Germline values: CDR1 SGDLS, CDR2 YYNGEE. The CDR3 totals 15 residues. Sequencing used naive CD4+ T cells from PBMCs. The subset here: CD45RA+ positively selected. V gene TRBV9 combines with J gene TRBJ1-1, with 7 bases matching TRBD1. The source of this sequence is a man younger than 35 in good health. Some clones in this sample may be carry-over from other donors' samples. CDR3 sequence: CASSGRQGGMAEAFF. DNA of the CDR3: TGTGCCAGCAGCGGCCGACAGGGTGGGATGGCTGAAGCTTTCTTT.